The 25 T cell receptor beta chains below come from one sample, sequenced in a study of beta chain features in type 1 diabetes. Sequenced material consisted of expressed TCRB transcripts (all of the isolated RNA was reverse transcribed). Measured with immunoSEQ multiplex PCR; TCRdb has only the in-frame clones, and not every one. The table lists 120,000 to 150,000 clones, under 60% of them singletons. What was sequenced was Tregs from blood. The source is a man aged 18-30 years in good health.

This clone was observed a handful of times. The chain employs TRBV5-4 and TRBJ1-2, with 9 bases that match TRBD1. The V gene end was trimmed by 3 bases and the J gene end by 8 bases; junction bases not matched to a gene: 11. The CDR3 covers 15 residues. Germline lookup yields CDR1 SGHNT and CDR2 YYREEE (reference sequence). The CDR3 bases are TGTGCCAGCAGCTCATTTGGACAGGGGTTTGGAGGCTACACCTTC. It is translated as CASSSFGQGFGGYTF. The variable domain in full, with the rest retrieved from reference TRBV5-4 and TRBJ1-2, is ETGVTQSPTHLIKTRGQQVTLRCSSQSGHNTVSWYQQALGQGPQFIFQYYREEENGRGNFPPRFSGLQFPNYSSELNVNALELDDSALYLCASSSFGQGFGGYTFGSGTRLTVV.

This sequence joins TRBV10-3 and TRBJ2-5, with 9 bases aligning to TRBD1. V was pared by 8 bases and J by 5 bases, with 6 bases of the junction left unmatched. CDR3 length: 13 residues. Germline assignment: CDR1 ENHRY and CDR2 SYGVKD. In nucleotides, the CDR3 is TGTGCCATCGGGGACGGACAGGGGGAGACCCAGTACTTC. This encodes CAIGDGQGETQYF.

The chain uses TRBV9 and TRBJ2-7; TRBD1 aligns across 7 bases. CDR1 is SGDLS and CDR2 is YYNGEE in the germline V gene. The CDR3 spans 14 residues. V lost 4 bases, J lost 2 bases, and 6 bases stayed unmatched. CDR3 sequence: CASSSQGWPYEQYF. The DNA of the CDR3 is TGTGCCAGCAGCTCACAGGGGTGGCCCTACGAGCAGTACTTC.

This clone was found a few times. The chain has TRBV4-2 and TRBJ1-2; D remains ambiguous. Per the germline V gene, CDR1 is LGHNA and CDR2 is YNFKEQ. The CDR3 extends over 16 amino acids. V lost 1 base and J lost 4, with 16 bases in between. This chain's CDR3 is CASSQGLGAGIYGYTF. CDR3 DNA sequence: TGTGCCAGCAGCCAAGGTTTAGGTGCCGGGATCTATGGCTACACCTTC.

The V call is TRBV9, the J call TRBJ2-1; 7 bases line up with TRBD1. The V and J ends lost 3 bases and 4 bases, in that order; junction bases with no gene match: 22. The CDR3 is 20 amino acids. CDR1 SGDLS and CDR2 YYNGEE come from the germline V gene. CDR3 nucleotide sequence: TGTGCCAGCAGCGCCCCACAGGGGCGTACACGGCCCACTAAGTACAATGAGCAGTTCTTC. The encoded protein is CASSAPQGRTRPTKYNEQFF.

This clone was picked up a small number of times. The CDR3 sequence: CASSLGYLTGELFF. The CDR3 DNA reads as TGTGCCAGCAGCTTAGGCTACCTAACCGGGGAGCTGTTTTTT. V gene TRBV7-2 combines with J gene TRBJ2-2; no clear D. Germline assignment: CDR1 SGHTA and CDR2 FQGNSA. V was cut by 1 base and J by 5 bases, with 8 bases left in between. This CDR3 contains 14 residues. Looking up the rest from reference TRBV7-2 and TRBJ2-2 gives the full variable domain: GAGVSQSPSNKVTEKGKDVELRCDPISGHTALYWYRQSLGQGLEFLIYFQGNSAPDKSGLPSDRFSAERTGGSVSTLTIQRTQQEDSAVYLCASSLGYLTGELFFGEGSRLTVL.

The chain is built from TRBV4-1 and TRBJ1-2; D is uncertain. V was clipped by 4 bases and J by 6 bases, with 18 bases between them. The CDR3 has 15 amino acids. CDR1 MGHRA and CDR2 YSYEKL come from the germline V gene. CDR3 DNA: TGCGCCAGCAGCCTACGAGGGCAGTTCGATCATGGCTACACCTTC. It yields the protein CASSLRGQFDHGYTF.

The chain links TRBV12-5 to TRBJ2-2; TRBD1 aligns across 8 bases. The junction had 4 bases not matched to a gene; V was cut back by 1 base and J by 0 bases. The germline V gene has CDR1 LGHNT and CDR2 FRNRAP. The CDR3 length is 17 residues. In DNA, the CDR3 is TGTGCTAGTGGTTTGGGACAGGGGAACGCGAACACCGGGGAGCTGTTTTTT. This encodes CASGLGQGNANTGELFF.

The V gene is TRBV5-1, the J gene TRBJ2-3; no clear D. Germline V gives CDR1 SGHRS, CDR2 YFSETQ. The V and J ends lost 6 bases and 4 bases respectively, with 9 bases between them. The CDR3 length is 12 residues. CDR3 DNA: TGCGCCAGCACTAGTGGTTCAGATACGCAGTATTTT. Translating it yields CASTSGSDTQYF.

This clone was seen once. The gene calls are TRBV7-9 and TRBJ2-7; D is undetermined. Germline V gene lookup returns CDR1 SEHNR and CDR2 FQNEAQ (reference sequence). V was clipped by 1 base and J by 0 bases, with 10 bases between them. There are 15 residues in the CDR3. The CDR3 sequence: CASSLVSAGSYEQYF. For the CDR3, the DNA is TGTGCCAGCAGCTTAGTGTCGGCAGGCTCCTACGAGCAGTACTTC.

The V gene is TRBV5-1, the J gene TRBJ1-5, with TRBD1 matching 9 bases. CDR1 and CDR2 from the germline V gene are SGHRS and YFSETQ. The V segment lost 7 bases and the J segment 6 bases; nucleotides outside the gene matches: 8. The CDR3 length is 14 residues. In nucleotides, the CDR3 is TGCGCCAGCTCCGTCGGGACAGGGCGTCAGCCCCAGCATTTT. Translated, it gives CASSVGTGRQPQHF.

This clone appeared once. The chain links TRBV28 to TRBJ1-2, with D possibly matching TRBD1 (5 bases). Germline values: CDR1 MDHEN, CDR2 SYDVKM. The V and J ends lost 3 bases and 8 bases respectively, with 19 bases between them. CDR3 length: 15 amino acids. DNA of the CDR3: TGTGCCAGCAGTTTCCTACTGGCAGGGCGTCCGGGCTACACCTTC. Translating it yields CASSFLLAGRPGYTF.

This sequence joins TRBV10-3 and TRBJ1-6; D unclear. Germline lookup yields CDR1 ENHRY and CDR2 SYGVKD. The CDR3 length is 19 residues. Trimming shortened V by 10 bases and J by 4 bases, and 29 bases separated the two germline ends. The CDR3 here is CATHPAGMNPSGYNSPLHF. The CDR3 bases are TGTGCCACCCACCCAGCAGGCATGAACCCCTCCGGTTATAATTCACCCCTCCACTTT.

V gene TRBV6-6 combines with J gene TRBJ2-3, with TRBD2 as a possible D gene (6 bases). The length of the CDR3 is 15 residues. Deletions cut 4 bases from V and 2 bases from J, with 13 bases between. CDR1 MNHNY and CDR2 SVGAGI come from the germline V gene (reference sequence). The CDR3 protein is CASSSLARITDTQYF. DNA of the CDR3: TGTGCCAGCAGTTCTCTAGCGAGAATCACAGATACGCAGTATTTT.

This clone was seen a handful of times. Here the CDR3 reads CASSRGSGVTDTQYF. Here the CDR3 DNA reads TGTGCCAGTAGTCGGGGTAGCGGGGTGACAGATACGCAGTATTTT. The chain recombines TRBV19 with TRBJ2-3; 8 bases are shared with TRBD2. CDR1 and CDR2 from the germline V gene are LNHDA and SQIVND (reference sequence). This CDR3 has 15 amino acids. V lost 5 bases, J lost 3 bases, and 7 bases stayed unmatched. The full variable domain, in which reference TRBV19 and TRBJ2-3 provide the parts outside the CDR3, is DGGITQSPKYLFRKEGQNVTLSCEQNLNHDAMYWYRQDPGQGLRLIYYSQIVNDFQKGDIAEGYSVSREKKESFPLTVTSAQKNPTAFYLCASSRGSGVTDTQYFGPGTRLTVL.

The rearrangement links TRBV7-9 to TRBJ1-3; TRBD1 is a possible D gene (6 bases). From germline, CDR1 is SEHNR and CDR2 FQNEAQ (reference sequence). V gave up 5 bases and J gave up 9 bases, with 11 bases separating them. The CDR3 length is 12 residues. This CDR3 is CASSTRGGTIYF. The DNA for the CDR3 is TGTGCCAGCAGCACCCGAGGGGGCACCATATATTTT.

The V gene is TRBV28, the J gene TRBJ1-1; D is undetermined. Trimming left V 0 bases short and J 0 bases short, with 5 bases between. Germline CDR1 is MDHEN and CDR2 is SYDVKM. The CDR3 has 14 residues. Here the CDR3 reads CASSLWQMNTEAFF. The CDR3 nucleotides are TGTGCCAGCAGTTTATGGCAGATGAACACTGAAGCTTTCTTT.

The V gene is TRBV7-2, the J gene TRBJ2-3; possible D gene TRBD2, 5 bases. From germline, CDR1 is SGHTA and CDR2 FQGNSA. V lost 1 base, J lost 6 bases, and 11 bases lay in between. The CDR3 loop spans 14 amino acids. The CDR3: CASSLEIGVDTQYF. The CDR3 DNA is TGTGCCAGCAGCTTAGAAATCGGGGTGGATACGCAGTATTTT. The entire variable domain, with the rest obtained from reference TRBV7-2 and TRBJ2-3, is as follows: GAGVSQSPSNKVTEKGKDVELRCDPISGHTALYWYRQSLGQGLEFLIYFQGNSAPDKSGLPSDRFSAERTGGSVSTLTIQRTQQEDSAVYLCASSLEIGVDTQYFGPGTRLTVL.

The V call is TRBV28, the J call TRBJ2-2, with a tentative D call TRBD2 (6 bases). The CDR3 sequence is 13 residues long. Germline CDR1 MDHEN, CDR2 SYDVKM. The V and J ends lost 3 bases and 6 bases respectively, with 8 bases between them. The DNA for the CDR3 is TGTGCCAGCAGTTTCTGGGGGGCCGGGGAGCTGTTTTTT. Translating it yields CASSFWGAGELFF.

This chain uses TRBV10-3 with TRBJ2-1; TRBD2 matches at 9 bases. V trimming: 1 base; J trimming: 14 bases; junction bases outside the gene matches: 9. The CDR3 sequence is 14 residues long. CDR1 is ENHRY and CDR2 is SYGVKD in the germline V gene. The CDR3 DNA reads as TGTGCCATCAGTGAGTTAGCGGGAGTGAATGGTGAGTTCTTC. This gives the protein CAISELAGVNGEFF.

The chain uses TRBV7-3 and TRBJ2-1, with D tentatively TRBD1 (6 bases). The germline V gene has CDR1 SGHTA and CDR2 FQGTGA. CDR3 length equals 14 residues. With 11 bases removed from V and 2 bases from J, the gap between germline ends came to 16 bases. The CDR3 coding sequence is TGTGCCTCCAGGGGCGGTGAGACCTACAATGAGCAGTTCTTC. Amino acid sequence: CASRGGETYNEQFF.

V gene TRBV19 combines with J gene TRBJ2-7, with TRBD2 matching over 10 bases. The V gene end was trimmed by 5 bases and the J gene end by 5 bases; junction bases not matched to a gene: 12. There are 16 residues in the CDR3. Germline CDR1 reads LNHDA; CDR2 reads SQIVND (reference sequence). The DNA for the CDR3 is TGTGCCAGTAGTGCAATACTAGCGGGAACTAATCACGAGCAGTACTTC. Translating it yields CASSAILAGTNHEQYF.

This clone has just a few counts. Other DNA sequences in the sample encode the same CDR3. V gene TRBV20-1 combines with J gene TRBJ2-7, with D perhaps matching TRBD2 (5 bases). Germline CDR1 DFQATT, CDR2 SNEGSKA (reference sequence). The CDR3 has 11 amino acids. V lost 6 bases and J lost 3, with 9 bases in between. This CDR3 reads CSASTSYEQYF. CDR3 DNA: TGCAGTGCGAGTACTAGCTACGAGCAGTACTTC.

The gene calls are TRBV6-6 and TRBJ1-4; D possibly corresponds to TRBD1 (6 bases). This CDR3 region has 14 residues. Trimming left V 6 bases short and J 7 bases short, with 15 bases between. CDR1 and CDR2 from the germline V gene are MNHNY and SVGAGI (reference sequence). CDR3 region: CASRFQGMFEKLFF. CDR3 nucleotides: TGTGCCAGCAGATTCCAGGGGATGTTTGAAAAACTGTTTTTT.

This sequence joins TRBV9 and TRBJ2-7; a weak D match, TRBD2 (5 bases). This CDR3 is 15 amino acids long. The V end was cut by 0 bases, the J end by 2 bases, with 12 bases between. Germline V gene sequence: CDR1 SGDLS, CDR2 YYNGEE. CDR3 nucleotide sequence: TGTGCCAGCAGCGTAGGCAGGAGGTCGACCTACGAGCAGTACTTC. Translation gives CASSVGRRSTYEQYF. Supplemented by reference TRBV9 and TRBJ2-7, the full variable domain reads DSGVTQTPKHLITATGQRVTLRCSPRSGDLSVYWYQQSLDQGLQFLIQYYNGEERAKGNILERFSAQQFPDLHSELNLSSLELGDSALYFCASSVGRRSTYEQYFGPGTRLTVT.